This TCR beta chain derives from a study of T cell responses to AZD1222 COVID-19 vaccine (dated by TCRdb to about 2021). Looking at the study overall: TCR sequencing was performed for 233 trial participants, of whom about 200 were given two doses of AZD1222 and around 25 were given two doses of MenACWY control vaccine. Trial participants were enrolled into age subgroups of 18-55, 56-69 and 70-plus years, which contained around 150, 28 and 57 TCR-sequenced participants, respectively. Paper-wide results and their limitations: Because no samples from the day 14 peak response were available, repertoires could be characterized only after the peak T cell response. In the small 56-69-year group, the increase in depth fell short of significance, most likely because of low power. After two AZD1222 doses, both the breadth and the depth of spike-specific TCRs were significantly higher than at day 0 and than in MenACWY recipients. The vaccine-associated CD4 TCRs covered the entire spike protein, and the dominant responses fell in regions 160-218 and 743-854. Participants were mostly white British, with more females than males. The authors suggested clonal diversity may have been underestimated. Nearly half of unique spike-specific TCRs reportedly recognized epitopes outside regions mutated in the B.1.351 and B.1.1.7 variants. Conclusions about previously exposed vaccinees are limited, since just five to seven AZD1222 recipients were seropositive for SARS-CoV-2 at baseline.

The CDR3 regions of human TCRbeta chains were analyzed by immunosequencing. Concerning the study's data processing: TCRs in the repertoires were compared against a reference library of SARS-CoV-2-specific TCRs that had been generated with the MIRA antigen-specificity platform. Breadth meant the fraction of unique TCRs that were SARS-CoV-2-associated, whereas depth meant the fraction of total T cells that were SARS-CoV-2-associated. Using the MIRA data, each spike-specific TCR was assigned both to the spike region to which the TCR was reactive and to a CD4 or CD8 class. Log10-transformed breadth and depth values were compared by one-way ANOVA with Sidak's multiple comparisons tests. TCRdb stores this immuneACCESS table with in-frame sequences only. Part of the clones is absent; in the studies checked, under half of the shortfall reflects unresolved V genes, and no reason is known for the rest. The D gene and trimming were derived from the DNA, and the V and J assignments and clone size from that table. The sample table records 95,000 to 120,000 clones; about 91% of these occur just once. Jointly, the top ten make up under 6.5% of the sample.

The label giving this sample's time point can be read as: about 28 days (+/-7) after the second vaccine dose. AZD1222 recipients whose second dose came at about 4 weeks and those whose second dose came at about 12 weeks were combined into one group, since spike-specific TCR depth and breadth did not differ between the two schedules. Samples from vaccinated people were obtained from the UK trials COV001 and COV002, which included a single-blind randomized controlled phase 2/3 trial of AZD1222 (ChAdOx1 nCoV-19) in healthy adults. For TCRbeta chain sequencing, PBMC samples were collected from trial participants at day 0 and at day 28 after the second dose. As regards this clone: Its specific antigen is unknown. No quality values exist for individual bases; no much larger clone is one base distant.

A distance of 21 bases separates the germline ends of V and J, which lose 4 bases and 6 bases respectively. As encoded in the germline V gene, CDR1 is SGHDT while CDR2 is YYEEEE. Including the terminal cysteine and phenylalanine, the CDR3 comprises 16 residues. Solely the CDR3 DNA is kept, with 48 bases framed from the first base. The chain uses TRBV5-6 and TRBJ2-3; TRBD1 is a weak D gene call, 5 bases matching. Sequenced material: peripheral blood, taken 28 days after the second AZD1222 dose. The receptor was isolated from an adult who received the AZD1222 COVID-19 vaccine. The nucleotides are TGTGCCAGCAGCCTACGGGTATCCAGGGCAATGGATACGCAGTATTTT. Its amino acids are CASSLRVSRAMDTQYF.